Below, one TCR beta chain is given with its context. Germline values: CDR1 SGHRS, CDR2 YFSETQ. The CDR3 runs to 16 residues. The ends lost 2 bases at V and 4 bases at J; junction bases unmatched: 9. This record comes from a study of blood T cell repertoires in COVID-19. Across the study: The samples span acute and convalescent COVID-19 from the United States, Italy and Spain.

Per the original data handling: Quantification of nucleated cells was approximated via reference gene primer amplification. The data were produced by immunoSEQ multiplex PCR, yet TCRdb's version contains in-frame clones alone and is incomplete. Clone size and the V and J calls come from that table; the DNA yielded D and trimming. The sample has 100,000 to 140,000 clones; around 90% are singletons. Sequenced: peripheral blood. This sequence was found in a woman younger than 45 with acute or convalescent COVID-19. The V call is TRBV5-1, the J call TRBJ1-2; 9 bases are shared with TRBD1. CDR3 in DNA: TGCGCCAGCAGCTTCATCGGACAGGGGAAGGCCTATGGCTACACCTTC. This translates into CASSFIGQGKAYGYTF.